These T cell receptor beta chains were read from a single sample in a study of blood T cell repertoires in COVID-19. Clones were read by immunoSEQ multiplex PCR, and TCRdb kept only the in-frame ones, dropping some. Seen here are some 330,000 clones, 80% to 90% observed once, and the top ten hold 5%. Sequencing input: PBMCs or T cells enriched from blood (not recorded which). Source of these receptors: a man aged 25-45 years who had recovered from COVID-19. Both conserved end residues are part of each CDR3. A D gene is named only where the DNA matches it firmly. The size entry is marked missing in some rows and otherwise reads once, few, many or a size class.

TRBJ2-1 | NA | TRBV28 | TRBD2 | CASTSGTSGGDEQFF | TGTGCCAGCACCTCAGGGACTAGCGGGGGTGATGAGCAGTTCTTC
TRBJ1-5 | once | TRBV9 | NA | CASSVVDRQGVQPQHF | TGTGCCAGCAGCGTAGTTGACAGGCAAGGGGTTCAGCCCCAGCATTTT
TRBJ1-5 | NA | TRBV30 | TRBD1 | CAWSVQGQGAPHF | TGTGCCTGGAGTGTACAGGGACAGGGGGCTCCGCATTTT
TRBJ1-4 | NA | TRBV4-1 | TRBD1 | CASSQEGTGTEKLFF | TGCGCCAGCAGCCAAGAAGGGACAGGGACTGAAAAACTGTTTTTT
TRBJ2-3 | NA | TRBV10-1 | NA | CASSESSARLADTQYF | TGCGCCAGCAGTGAGTCGAGCGCCCGACTAGCAGATACGCAGTATTTT
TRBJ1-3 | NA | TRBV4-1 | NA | CASSQDSAGNTIYF | TGCGCCAGCAGCCAGGACAGCGCTGGAAACACCATATATTTT
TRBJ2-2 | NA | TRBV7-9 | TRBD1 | CASSPLQGAKNTGELFF | TGTGCCAGCAGTCCTCTCCAGGGGGCGAAGAACACCGGGGAGCTGTTTTTT
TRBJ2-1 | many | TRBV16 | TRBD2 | CASSQLAGGYNEQFF | TGTGCCAGCAGCCAACTAGCGGGGGGGTACAATGAGCAGTTCTTC
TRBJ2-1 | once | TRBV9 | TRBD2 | CASSPSGGVVYNEQFF | TGTGCCAGCAGCCCTAGCGGGGGGGTTGTTTACAATGAGCAGTTCTTC
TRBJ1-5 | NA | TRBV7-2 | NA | CASSLVPGYSNQPQHF | TGTGCCAGCAGCTTAGTTCCGGGGTACAGCAATCAGCCCCAGCATTTT
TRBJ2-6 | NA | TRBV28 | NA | CASSLPGTGANVLTF | TGTGCCAGCAGTTTACCGGGGACTGGGGCCAACGTCCTGACTTTC
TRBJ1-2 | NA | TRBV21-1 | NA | CASSNNRELEGDGYTF | TGTGCCAGCAGCAACAACAGGGAATTAGAGGGGGATGGCTACACCTTC
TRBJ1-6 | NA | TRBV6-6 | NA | CASSYSMVRGSPLHF | TGTGCCAGCAGTTACTCGATGGTCAGGGGATCACCCCTCCACTTT
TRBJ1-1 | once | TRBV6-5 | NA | CASTREANTEAFF | TGTGCCAGCACCCGGGAGGCGAACACTGAAGCTTTCTTT
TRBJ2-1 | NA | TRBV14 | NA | CASSQQSFRYNEQFF | TGTGCCAGCAGCCAACAGTCTTTCCGCTACAATGAGCAGTTCTTC
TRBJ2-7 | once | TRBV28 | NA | CASSLLLGVEQYF | TGTGCCAGCAGCCTCTTATTGGGAGTCGAGCAGTACTTC
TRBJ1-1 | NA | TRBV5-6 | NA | CASSLTGVVFGGTEAFF | TGTGCCAGCAGCTTGACCGGGGTGGTTTTCGGAGGGACTGAAGCTTTCTTT
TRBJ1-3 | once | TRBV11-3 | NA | CASSLGLGGDLSGNTIYF | TGTGCCAGCAGCTTAGGGCTGGGCGGGGACCTCTCTGGAAACACCATATATTTT
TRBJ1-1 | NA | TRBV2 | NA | CASSEIQGYTEAFF | TGTGCCAGCAGTGAAATTCAGGGGTACACTGAAGCTTTCTTT
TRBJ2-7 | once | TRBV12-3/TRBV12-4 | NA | CASSSRSYEQYF | TGTGCCAGCAGTTCCCGCTCCTACGAGCAGTACTTC
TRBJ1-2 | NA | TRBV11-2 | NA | CASSLVSGAYGGYTF | TGTGCCAGCAGCTTAGTGTCAGGGGCCTATGGTGGCTACACCTTC
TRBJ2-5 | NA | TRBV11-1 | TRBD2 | CASSFGSGETQYF | TGTGCCAGCAGCTTTGGTAGCGGGGAGACCCAGTACTTC
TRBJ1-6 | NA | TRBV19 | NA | CASSKRGSASYNSPLHF | TGTGCCAGTAGTAAGCGGGGATCGGCGAGCTATAATTCACCCCTCCACTTT
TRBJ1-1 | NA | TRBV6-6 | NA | CASSSGGGRPEAFF | TGTGCCAGCAGTTCCGGGGGGGGAAGGCCTGAAGCTTTCTTT
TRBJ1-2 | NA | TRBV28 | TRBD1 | CASSQPGQGSNYGYTF | TGTGCCAGCAGTCAGCCGGGACAGGGGTCTAACTATGGCTACACCTTC
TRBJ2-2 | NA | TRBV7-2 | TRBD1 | CATRPGQPNTGELFF | TGTGCCACCCGACCGGGACAGCCGAACACCGGGGAGCTGTTTTTT
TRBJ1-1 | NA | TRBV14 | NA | CASSQLTLGRENTEAFF | TGTGCCAGCAGCCAACTAACTCTAGGCAGGGAGAACACTGAAGCTTTCTTT
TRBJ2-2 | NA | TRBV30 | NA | CAWEEGRTGELFF | TGTGCCTGGGAGGAGGGACGCACCGGGGAGCTGTTTTTT
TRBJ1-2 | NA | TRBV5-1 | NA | CASSLDRDGYTF | TGCGCCAGCAGCTTGGACAGGGATGGCTACACCTTC
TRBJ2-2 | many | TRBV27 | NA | CASSFLTGANTGELFF | TGTGCCAGCAGTTTTCTTACAGGAGCGAACACCGGGGAGCTGTTTTTT
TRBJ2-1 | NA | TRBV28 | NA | CASSSAGSSYNEQFF | TGTGCCAGCAGTAGTGCGGGGAGCTCCTACAATGAGCAGTTCTTC
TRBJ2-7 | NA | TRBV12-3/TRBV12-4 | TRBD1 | CASSPDRGYEQYF | TGTGCCAGCAGTCCCGACAGGGGCTACGAGCAGTACTTC
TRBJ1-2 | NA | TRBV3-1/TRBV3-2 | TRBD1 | CASSLRQGLRYGYTF | TGTGCCAGCAGCCTCCGACAGGGTCTTCGATATGGCTACACCTTC
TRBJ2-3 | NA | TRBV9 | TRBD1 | CASSVQGATADTQYF | TGTGCCAGCAGCGTACAGGGGGCGACGGCAGATACGCAGTATTTT
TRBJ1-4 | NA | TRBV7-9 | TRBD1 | CASSSFVTAGQGGEKLFF | TGTGCCAGCAGCTCGTTCGTTACAGCGGGACAGGGAGGGGAAAAACTGTTTTTT
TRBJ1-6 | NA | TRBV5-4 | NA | CASSAGGRRSNSPLHF | TGTGCCAGCAGTGCTGGAGGCAGGAGAAGTAATTCACCCCTCCACTTT
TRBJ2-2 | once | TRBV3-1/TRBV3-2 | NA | CASSQDINSRALFF | TGTGCCAGCAGCCAAGATATTAATAGCAGGGCGCTGTTTTTT
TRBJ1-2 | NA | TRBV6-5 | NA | CASSYSAVNYGYTF | TGTGCCAGCAGTTACTCAGCCGTTAACTATGGCTACACCTTC
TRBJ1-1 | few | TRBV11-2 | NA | CASSLRAHYAEAFF | TGTGCCAGCAGCCTGCGGGCTCATTACGCTGAAGCTTTCTTT
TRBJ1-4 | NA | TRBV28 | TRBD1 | CASKVTGGREKLFF | TGTGCCAGCAAGGTGACAGGGGGGCGTGAAAAACTGTTTTTT
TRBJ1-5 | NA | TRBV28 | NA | CASSFVGAAQYYSNQPQHF | TGTGCCAGCAGTTTCGTGGGGGCCGCGCAATATTATAGCAATCAGCCCCAGCATTTT
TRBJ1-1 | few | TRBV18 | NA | CASSQAQGEAFF | TGTGCCAGCTCACAGGCCCAGGGTGAAGCTTTCTTT
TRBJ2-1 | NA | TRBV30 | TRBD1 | CAWSRQGPRYNEQFF | TGTGCCTGGAGTCGACAGGGTCCAAGATACAATGAGCAGTTCTTC
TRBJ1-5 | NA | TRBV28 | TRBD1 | CASSPDRRNQPQHF | TGTGCCAGCAGTCCGGACAGGCGCAATCAGCCCCAGCATTTT
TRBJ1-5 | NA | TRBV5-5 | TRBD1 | CASSFGWDRGDIQPQHF | TGTGCCAGCAGCTTCGGGTGGGACAGGGGAGATATACAGCCCCAGCATTTT
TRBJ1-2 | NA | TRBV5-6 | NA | CASSLVGYGYTF | TGTGCCAGCAGCTTGGTCGGGTACGGCTACACCTTC
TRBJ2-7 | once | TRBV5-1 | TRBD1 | CASSPQGQGLYEQYF | TGCGCCAGCAGCCCGCAAGGACAGGGTCTCTACGAGCAGTACTTC
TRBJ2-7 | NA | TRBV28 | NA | CASSLRGRPSEQYF | TGTGCCAGCAGTTTGCGGGGGCGTCCCAGCGAGCAGTACTTC
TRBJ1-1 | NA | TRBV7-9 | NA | CASSQIIQGTTEAFF | TGTGCCAGCAGCCAAATTATACAGGGTACCACTGAAGCTTTCTTT
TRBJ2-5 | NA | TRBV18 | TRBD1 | CASSSLQGARETQYF | TGTGCCAGCTCATCACTACAGGGGGCTAGGGAGACCCAGTACTTC